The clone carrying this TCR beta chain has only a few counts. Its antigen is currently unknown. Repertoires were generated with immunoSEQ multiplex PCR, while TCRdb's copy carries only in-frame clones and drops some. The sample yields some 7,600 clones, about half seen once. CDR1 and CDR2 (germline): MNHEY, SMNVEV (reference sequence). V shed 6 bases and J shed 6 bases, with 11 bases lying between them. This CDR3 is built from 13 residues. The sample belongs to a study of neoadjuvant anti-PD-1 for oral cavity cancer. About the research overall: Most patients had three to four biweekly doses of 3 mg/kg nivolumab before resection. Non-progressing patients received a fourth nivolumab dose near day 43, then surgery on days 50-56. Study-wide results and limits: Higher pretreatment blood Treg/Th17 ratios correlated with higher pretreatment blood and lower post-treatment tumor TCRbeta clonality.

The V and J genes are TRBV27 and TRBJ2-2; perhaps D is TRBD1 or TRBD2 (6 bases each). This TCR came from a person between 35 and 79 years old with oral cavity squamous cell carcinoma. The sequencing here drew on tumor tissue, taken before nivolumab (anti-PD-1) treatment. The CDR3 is CASRYRGPGELFF. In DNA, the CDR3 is TGTGCCAGCAGATACCGGGGGCCCGGGGAGCTGTTTTTT.